This is a list of T cell receptor beta chains from one sample in a study of CD8+ T cells in alopecia areata. Only in-frame clones appear in the TCRdb table, and some are missing; sequencing was by immunoSEQ multiplex PCR. The sample lists some 170,000 clones; less than 75% were seen once. The sample here was CD8+ T cells sorted from blood, taken at week 0. These receptors were collected from a human donor with alopecia areata. Both conserved end residues are part of each CDR3. Some rows mark clone size as missing; the rest say once, few, many or name a class of expanded clone.

J	V	size	CDR3
TRBJ1-6	TRBV10-3	few	CAISESGQGDHSPLHF
TRBJ1-2	TRBV29-1	-	CSAHPTVEGGYTF
TRBJ2-2	TRBV9	-	CASSGLSNTGELFF
TRBJ2-2	TRBV29-1	few	CSVEVPLIGVHGYTGELFF
TRBJ2-7	TRBV10-2	few	CASSEGLVGYEQYF
TRBJ1-6	TRBV27	few	CASSLLGSSYNSPLHF
TRBJ2-7	TRBV4-1	-	CASSQADRSSYEQYF
TRBJ2-2	TRBV5-4	-	CASSAHGGSNTGELFF
TRBJ1-5	TRBV25-1	few	CASSEGSRPGGNQPQHF
TRBJ2-5	TRBV11-2	-	CASSPGSETQYF
TRBJ2-7	TRBV4-1	-	CASSQGQGAGEQYF
TRBJ2-4	TRBV5-6	-	CASSRRTSGGLAKNIQYF
TRBJ1-3	TRBV4-1	few	CASSLRGQDAIYF
TRBJ2-1	TRBV10-3	few	CAITQDSYNEQFF
TRBJ1-2	TRBV20-1	few	CSARRDGYTF
TRBJ1-5	TRBV25-1	few	CASSAGTGGNQPQHF
TRBJ1-2	TRBV7-9	-	CASSLGDRVYGYTF
TRBJ2-3	TRBV11-1	few	CASSLGQGDLDTQYF
TRBJ2-3	TRBV5-1	-	CASSPVDSGTFTDTQYF
TRBJ2-2	TRBV9	once	CASSSRSPAGELFF
TRBJ2-7	TRBV18	-	CASSPRGLTPYEQYF
TRBJ2-7	TRBV5-1	-	CASSPGTGTTEQYF
TRBJ2-1	TRBV10-3	-	CAITTPSNEQFF
TRBJ2-3	TRBV25-1	-	CASKRGDTQYF
TRBJ1-1	TRBV5-1	-	CASSLTGPSTEAFF
TRBJ2-1	TRBV4-1	-	CASSQVRGTYNEQFF
TRBJ2-7	TRBV6-5	-	CASTPTGVSYEQYF
TRBJ1-1	TRBV6-5	few	CASSSQGAGWAFF
TRBJ1-1	TRBV5-1	many	CASSFGGPYEAFF
TRBJ2-5	TRBV7-9	-	CASSSPIGVNPETQYF
TRBJ2-7	TRBV30	-	CAWTLGDYEQYF
TRBJ2-1	TRBV7-8	once	CAGSLAKTSGGASEQFF
TRBJ1-5	TRBV30	-	CAWSVPGRPSRNQPQHF
TRBJ1-2	TRBV30	-	CAWSVRLKDLYGYTF
TRBJ1-5	TRBV25-1	few	CASQTGNIGPQHF
TRBJ2-5	TRBV7-6	-	CASSPGTKTAKTQYF
TRBJ2-7	TRBV29-1	few	CSVPGQGAREQYF
TRBJ2-7	TRBV5-1	-	CASNGASGALYEQYF
TRBJ2-1	TRBV2	-	CASSDYRGRDNEQFF
TRBJ1-5	TRBV27	-	CASRGALGQPQHF
TRBJ2-2	TRBV7-9	-	CASRPRLRDTGELFF